These 14 T cell receptor beta chains were sequenced from one sample in a study of blood T cell repertoires in COVID-19. The data were produced by immunoSEQ multiplex PCR, yet TCRdb's version contains in-frame clones alone and is incomplete. Here the sample spans roughly 240,000 clones, around four fifths being singletons. The specimen was peripheral blood. These TCRs come from a man between 60 and 75 years old who had recovered from COVID-19.

V usage is TRBV19 and J usage is TRBJ2-6; 8 nucleotides agree with TRBD1. The CDR3 consists of 17 residues. The J segment lost 1 base and the V segment lost 3 bases, leaving 5 bases of the junction unmatched. Germline-derived CDR1 and CDR2 are LNHDA and SQIVND (reference sequence). The CDR3 reads CASSILQGGSGANVLTF. The CDR3 DNA reads as TGTGCCAGTAGTATTTTACAGGGGGGTTCTGGGGCCAACGTCCTGACTTTC.

The table lists this clone with a few counts. The V call is TRBV5-6, the J call TRBJ2-7; TRBD2 matches at 8 bases. Trimming cost V 4 bases and J 4 bases; bases outside gene matches: 4. CDR3 length: 13 residues. Germline CDR1 reads SGHDT; CDR2 reads YYEEEE. This CDR3 reads CASSREGTYEQYF. The DNA for the CDR3 is TGTGCCAGCAGCCGGGAGGGTACATACGAGCAGTACTTC.

This clone has a single count. V gene TRBV19 combines with J gene TRBJ2-4; 11 positions agree with TRBD2. CDR3 size: 18 residues. The V gene's germline CDR1 is LNHDA and CDR2 SQIVND (reference sequence). The V segment lost 5 bases and the J segment 0 bases; nucleotides outside the gene matches: 9. CDR3 coding DNA: TGTGCCAGTAGTGAGAAGACTAGCGGGAATCTAGCCAAAAACATTCAGTACTTC. Its translation is CASSEKTSGNLAKNIQYF.

The chain employs TRBV7-9 and TRBJ1-1; D is perhaps TRBD1 (5 bases). V lost 2 bases to trimming and J lost 4 bases, with 14 bases between them. CDR3 size: 15 residues. Germline V gene sequence: CDR1 SEHNR, CDR2 FQNEAQ (reference sequence). The CDR3 nucleotides read TGTGCCAGCAGCTTATTCCGGCAGGGCGGCACTGAAGCTTTCTTT. It codes for CASSLFRQGGTEAFF.

The chain combines TRBV7-8 with TRBJ2-5; 8 bases are shared with TRBD2. The J segment lost 5 bases and the V segment lost 4 bases, leaving 6 bases of the junction unmatched. CDR3 length: 14 amino acids. CDR1 is SGHVS, CDR2 FQNEAQ, per germline. This CDR3 reads CASSSRTSHETQYF. CDR3 sequence (DNA): TGTGCCAGCAGCTCCCGGACTAGCCATGAGACCCAGTACTTC.

In its sample, this clone was seen once. V usage is TRBV6-5 and J usage is TRBJ2-5; D is ambiguous. The V gene's germline CDR1 is MNHEY and CDR2 SVGAGI. This CDR3 is built from 12 residues. The ends were cut back, 7 bases at V and 4 bases at J, with 10 bases in the middle. The CDR3: CASNGPRETQYF. The CDR3 nucleotides read TGTGCCAGCAATGGGCCACGAGAGACCCAGTACTTC.

Concerning this clone itself: The sample contains more than one DNA sequence encoding this CDR3. The gene calls are TRBV5-1 and TRBJ2-1; 13 nucleotides agree with TRBD2. Unmatched junction bases numbered 1, after V lost 3 bases and J lost 4 bases. The CDR3 is made up of 15 amino acids. From germline, CDR1 is SGHRS and CDR2 YFSETQ. The CDR3 DNA reads as TGCGCCAGCAGCTCGGGACTAGCGGGATACAATGAGCAGTTCTTC. This gives the protein CASSSGLAGYNEQFF.

This chain links TRBV9 with TRBJ1-1; 9 bases fit TRBD1. V dropped 7 bases and J dropped 4; count of bases not matched to a gene: 5. The germline V gene has CDR1 SGDLS and CDR2 YYNGEE. The CDR3 extends over 13 amino acids. CDR3 nucleotide sequence: TGTGCCAGCGGGACAGGGATTGGCACTGAAGCTTTCTTT. As protein: CASGTGIGTEAFF.

CDR3 region: CAGDKNYEQYF. CDR3 nucleotides: TGCGCCGGGGACAAAAACTACGAGCAGTACTTC. The chain recombines TRBV10-1 with TRBJ2-7; D may be TRBD1 (6 bases). CDR1 and CDR2 (germline): WNHNN, SYGVQD (reference sequence). The CDR3 is 11 amino acids. The germline V and J ends were trimmed by 11 bases and 3 bases, with 11 bases remaining between them.

The chain uses TRBV30 and TRBJ2-1, with 14 nucleotides matching TRBD2. Germline-derived CDR1 and CDR2 are GTSNPN and SVGIG (reference sequence). The length of the CDR3 is 16 residues. J gave up 6 bases and V 3 bases, and 7 bases lay outside the gene matches. Here the CDR3 reads CAWSPLGLAGGNEQFF. CDR3 nucleotides: TGTGCCTGGAGCCCCCTAGGACTAGCGGGAGGCAATGAGCAGTTCTTC.

The J gene is TRBJ1-2, the V gene TRBV6-2 or TRBV6-3, with D uncertain. Germline V lookup: CDR1 MNHEY, CDR2 SVGEGT. The CDR3 spans 14 residues. With 0 bases removed from V and 8 bases from J, the gap between germline ends came to 13 bases. CDR3 DNA: TGTGCCAGCAGTTACTCCGGGGTCGGGTTCGGCTACACCTTC. Protein sequence: CASSYSGVGFGYTF.

This clone has a handful of counts. This chain uses TRBV29-1 with TRBJ2-2; 9 nucleotides match TRBD1. Germline V gene lookup returns CDR1 SQVTM and CDR2 ANQGSEA. The CDR3 length is 15 residues. V lost 5 bases and J lost 2; bases outside the gene matches: 6. CDR3 nucleotides: TGCAGCGTTCGCGGACAGGGGACCAACACCGGGGAGCTGTTTTTT. Encoded protein: CSVRGQGTNTGELFF.

The rearrangement uses TRBV30 and TRBJ1-6, with 11 bases aligning to TRBD1. CDR1 GTSNPN and CDR2 SVGIG come from the germline V gene (reference sequence). J was trimmed by 9 bases and V by 1 base; bases with no gene match: 8. The CDR3 loop spans 16 amino acids. The CDR3 DNA sequence: TGTGCCTGGAGTGGAGGACAGGGGGCGGTCGGTTCACCCCTCCACTTT. Amino acid sequence: CAWSGGQGAVGSPLHF.

The chain is built from TRBV6-4 and TRBJ2-1, with 12 bases fitting TRBD2. From germline, CDR1 is MRHNA and CDR2 SNTAGT. J gave up 8 bases and V 3 bases, and 5 bases lay outside the gene matches. The length of the CDR3 is 15 residues. CDR3 region: CASSDLAGGQDEQFF. The CDR3 DNA sequence: TGTGCCAGCAGTGATCTAGCGGGAGGGCAAGATGAGCAGTTCTTC.